The 21 T cell receptor beta chains given below trace back to one sample, sequenced in a study of CD8+CD57+ T cells in acquired aplastic anemia. Both TCR beta VDJ combination and CDR3 sequence profiling were carried out. Genomic DNA was the template for this profiling. TCRdb ran MiXCR on the reads and lists one entry per CDR3 protein. The sample includes 150,000 to 200,000 distinct CDR3 sequences, roughly 45% seen only once; the top ten take about 1.1%. Sequenced sample: sorted CD4+, CD8+, or CD8+CD57+ T cells (not recorded which) from PBMCs. These receptors all stem from a human donor in good health.

V is TRBV24-1 and J is TRBJ2-2, with D perhaps matching TRBD1 or TRBD2 (5 bases each). Deletions cut 2 bases from V and 1 base from J, with 22 bases between. The CDR3 totals 20 residues. The germline V gene encodes CDR1 KGHDR and CDR2 SFDVKD. The DNA for the CDR3 is TGTGCCACCAGTGATTCCGCAGGGACCGAAAGTAGAGGGAACACCGGGGAGCTGTTTTTT. This codes for CATSDSAGTESRGNTGELFF.

This clonotype was seen repeatedly, ten times or more. The rearrangement links TRBV5-1 to TRBJ1-6; the D is unclear. Per the germline V gene, CDR1 is SGHRS and CDR2 is YFSETQ. V lost 1 base, J lost 9 bases, and 14 bases lay in between. The CDR3 is 15 amino acids. CDR3 sequence (DNA): TGCGCCAGCAGCTTGACGGCCGGGTTGGGTTCACCCCTCCACTTT. Translation: CASSLTAGLGSPLHF.

There are many counts of this clonotype. The chain combines TRBV29-1 with TRBJ2-3, with 9 bases lining up with TRBD1. Germline V lookup: CDR1 SQVTM, CDR2 ANQGSEA. The CDR3 contains 12 residues. The V segment lost 6 bases and the J segment 3 bases; nucleotides outside the gene matches: 1. The chain's CDR3 is CSVTGGTDTQYF. CDR3 nucleotide sequence: TGCAGCGTGACAGGGGGGACAGATACGCAGTATTTT.

The V and J genes are TRBV9 and TRBJ2-1, with TRBD1 matching over 9 bases. Germline CDR1 SGDLS, CDR2 YYNGEE. This CDR3 is 12 amino acids long. The trim removed 4 bases at V and 10 bases at J, leaving 3 bases unmatched. In nucleotides, the CDR3 is TGTGCCAGCAGCTTAGGGACAGGGGAGCAGTTCTTC. This gives the protein CASSLGTGEQFF.

Many counts were recorded for this clonotype. The chain employs TRBV5-6 and TRBJ1-2, with 7 bases lining up with TRBD1. Germline CDR1 SGHDT, CDR2 YYEEEE. After removal of 3 bases from V and 4 bases from J, the junction contained 9 bases not matched to a gene. The CDR3 is 15 residues long. DNA of the CDR3: TGTGCCAGCAGCTGGCGGACAGGTTCTAGCTATGGCTACACCTTC. It codes for CASSWRTGSSYGYTF.

There are many counts of this clonotype. The CDR3 region is CASSYSSGGNNEQFF. The CDR3 nucleotides are TGTGCCAGCAGTTACTCTAGCGGGGGAAACAATGAGCAGTTCTTC. The rearrangement links TRBV6-5 to TRBJ2-1, with TRBD2 identical over 9 bases. Losses at the gene ends were 0 bases for V and 5 bases for J; bases not matched to a gene: 2. CDR1 and CDR2 from the germline V gene are MNHEY and SVGAGI. This CDR3 region has 15 residues.

In this sample, this clonotype turned up a few times. The CDR3 region has the DNA TGTGCCATCAGTGATCGAGGGGTCTCGAACACCGGGGAGCTGTTTTTT. It yields the protein CAISDRGVSNTGELFF. This rearrangement joins TRBV10-3 to TRBJ2-2; D is perhaps TRBD1 or TRBD2 (5 bases each). CDR1 and CDR2 from the germline V gene are ENHRY and SYGVKD. V was pared by 3 bases and J by 0 bases, with 11 bases between. This CDR3 is built from 16 residues.

For this clonotype: A much larger clone lies one base from this, so it may be a read error. The J gene is TRBJ2-5, the V gene TRBV11-3, with 8 bases that match TRBD2. The J segment lost 6 bases and the V segment lost 6 bases, leaving 12 bases of the junction unmatched. Per germline, CDR1 SGHNT and CDR2 YENEEA. CDR3 length: 15 residues. CDR3 nucleotides: TGTGCCAGCAGTGCTAGAACAGCGGGAGCGAAGACCCAGTACTTC. This encodes CASSARTAGAKTQYF.

This clonotype showed up many times. The chain is built from TRBV12-3 or TRBV12-4 and TRBJ2-7; 8 bases match TRBD1. The CDR3 runs 15 residues. Germline trimming cut 5 bases from V and 1 base from J; bases unmatched to any gene: 7. This CDR3 is CASSRDRGRSYEQYF. As DNA, the CDR3 is TGTGCCAGCAGTCGCGACAGGGGACGTTCCTACGAGCAGTACTTC.

In this sample, this clonotype turned up a few times. The chain has TRBV18 and TRBJ1-3, with no clear D. Germline loops: CDR1 KGHSH, CDR2 LQKENI. Trimming cost V 3 bases and J 4 bases, with 7 bases left between them. The CDR3 sequence is 13 residues long. This chain's CDR3 is CASSPKEGNTIYF. DNA for the CDR3: TGTGCCAGCTCACCCAAAGAAGGAAACACCATATATTTT.

The J gene is TRBJ2-3, the V gene TRBV24-1; tentatively, D is TRBD2 (5 bases). The CDR3 is 14 amino acids. The ends were cut back, 4 bases at V and 4 bases at J, with 11 bases in the middle. The germline V gene encodes CDR1 KGHDR and CDR2 SFDVKD. The CDR3 DNA reads as TGTGCCACCAGTGACGTGAGAGGGTCAGATACGCAGTATTTT. The encoded protein is CATSDVRGSDTQYF.

This clonotype has ten or more counts. The chain recombines TRBV7-9 with TRBJ2-1; no clear D. The germline CDR1 and CDR2 sequences are SEHNR and FQNEAQ (reference sequence). V gave up 5 bases and J gave up 7 bases, with 12 bases separating them. CDR3 length equals 13 residues. This chain's CDR3 is CASSTKQRNEQFF. The CDR3 DNA reads TGTGCCAGCAGCACCAAACAGAGGAATGAGCAGTTCTTC.

There are many counts of this clonotype. The rearrangement links TRBV12-3 or TRBV12-4 to TRBJ2-5; D may be TRBD1 (5 bases). The CDR3 contains 15 residues. V was shortened by 1 base and J by 2 bases, with 11 bases between the two germline ends. The CDR3 reads CASSLVGRQQETQYF. DNA for the CDR3: TGTGCCAGCAGTTTAGTAGGAAGACAGCAAGAGACCCAGTACTTC.

This clonotype was recorded once. Since a much larger clone is just one base distant, this may be a read error. Here the CDR3 DNA reads TGTGCCAGCAGTTTTGGTGAAAAACTGCTTTTT. Translating it yields CASSFGEKLLF. The rearrangement joins TRBV12-3 or TRBV12-4 to TRBJ1-4, with D unclear. This CDR3 is built from 11 residues.

This rearrangement joins TRBV2 to TRBJ2-2; D perhaps matches TRBD1 (6 bases). The V and J ends lost 4 bases and 6 bases respectively, with 12 bases between them. Germline loops: CDR1 SNHLY, CDR2 FYNNEI. The CDR3 sequence is 14 residues long. The CDR3 protein is CASSGTEPPGELFF. The DNA for the CDR3 is TGTGCCAGCAGTGGGACAGAGCCCCCCGGGGAGCTGTTTTTT.

The chain couples TRBV20-1 to TRBJ1-5; D is uncertain. The CDR3 extends over 13 amino acids. V lost 0 bases, J lost 10 bases, and 13 bases lay in between. CDR1 DFQATT and CDR2 SNEGSKA come from the germline V gene (reference sequence). The CDR3 spells CSARDRSDGPQHF. CDR3 sequence (DNA): TGCAGTGCTAGAGATCGGTCAGACGGCCCCCAGCATTTT.

This clonotype has just a few counts. This chain connects TRBV15 to TRBJ1-5; D uncertain. V shed 6 bases and J shed 6 bases, with 12 bases lying between them. Germline-derived CDR1 and CDR2 are LNHNV and YYDKDF (reference sequence). The CDR3 consists of 13 residues. This chain's CDR3 is CATRFGVGQPQHF. For the CDR3, the DNA is TGTGCCACCAGGTTCGGGGTAGGTCAGCCCCAGCATTTT.

This clonotype was recorded many times. The rearrangement links TRBV5-1 to TRBJ1-1; D remains unclear. The CDR3 length is 13 residues. Germline lookup yields CDR1 SGHRS and CDR2 YFSETQ. Trimming pared 4 bases from V and 1 base from J, leaving 8 bases between. DNA of the CDR3: TGCGCCAGCAGCGGCCAGGAGAACACTGAAGCTTTCTTT. This sequence encodes CASSGQENTEAFF. Full variable domain (outside the CDR3, taken from reference TRBV5-1 and TRBJ1-1): KAGVTQTPRYLIKTRGQQVTLSCSPISGHRSVSWYQQTPGQGLQFLFEYFSETQRNKGNFPGRFSGRQFSNSRSEMNVSTLELGDSALYLCASSGQENTEAFFGQGTRLTVV.

This clonotype showed up just a few times. This chain connects TRBV2 to TRBJ1-5; D ambiguous. V was pared by 7 bases and J by 2 bases, with 9 bases between. The CDR3 sequence is 13 residues long. The germline V gene has CDR1 SNHLY and CDR2 FYNNEI. CDR3 in DNA: TGTGCCAGCACCGGATGGGGCAATCAGCCCCAGCATTTT. Amino acid sequence: CASTGWGNQPQHF.

The J gene is TRBJ2-1, the V gene TRBV10-1, with TRBD1 identical over 10 bases. V shed 2 bases and J 8 bases; nucleotides not matched to a gene: 12. Per the germline V gene, CDR1 is WNHNN and CDR2 is SYGVQD (reference sequence). The CDR3 length is 17 residues. As DNA, the CDR3 is TGCGCCAGCAGTGAGGCTGTCGGGACAGGGGCACTCGATGAGCAGTTCTTC. It is translated as CASSEAVGTGALDEQFF.

The sample holds one count of this clonotype. The chain recombines TRBV19 with TRBJ2-7; 10 bases agree with TRBD2. Looked up from germline, CDR1 is LNHDA and CDR2 is SQIVND (reference sequence). Trimming at V came to 2 bases and at J to 4 bases, leaving 2 bases not matched to a gene. The CDR3 sequence is 14 residues long. The DNA of the CDR3 is TGTGCCAGTAGTATACTAGCGGGAGCATACGAGCAGTACTTC. Protein product: CASSILAGAYEQYF.